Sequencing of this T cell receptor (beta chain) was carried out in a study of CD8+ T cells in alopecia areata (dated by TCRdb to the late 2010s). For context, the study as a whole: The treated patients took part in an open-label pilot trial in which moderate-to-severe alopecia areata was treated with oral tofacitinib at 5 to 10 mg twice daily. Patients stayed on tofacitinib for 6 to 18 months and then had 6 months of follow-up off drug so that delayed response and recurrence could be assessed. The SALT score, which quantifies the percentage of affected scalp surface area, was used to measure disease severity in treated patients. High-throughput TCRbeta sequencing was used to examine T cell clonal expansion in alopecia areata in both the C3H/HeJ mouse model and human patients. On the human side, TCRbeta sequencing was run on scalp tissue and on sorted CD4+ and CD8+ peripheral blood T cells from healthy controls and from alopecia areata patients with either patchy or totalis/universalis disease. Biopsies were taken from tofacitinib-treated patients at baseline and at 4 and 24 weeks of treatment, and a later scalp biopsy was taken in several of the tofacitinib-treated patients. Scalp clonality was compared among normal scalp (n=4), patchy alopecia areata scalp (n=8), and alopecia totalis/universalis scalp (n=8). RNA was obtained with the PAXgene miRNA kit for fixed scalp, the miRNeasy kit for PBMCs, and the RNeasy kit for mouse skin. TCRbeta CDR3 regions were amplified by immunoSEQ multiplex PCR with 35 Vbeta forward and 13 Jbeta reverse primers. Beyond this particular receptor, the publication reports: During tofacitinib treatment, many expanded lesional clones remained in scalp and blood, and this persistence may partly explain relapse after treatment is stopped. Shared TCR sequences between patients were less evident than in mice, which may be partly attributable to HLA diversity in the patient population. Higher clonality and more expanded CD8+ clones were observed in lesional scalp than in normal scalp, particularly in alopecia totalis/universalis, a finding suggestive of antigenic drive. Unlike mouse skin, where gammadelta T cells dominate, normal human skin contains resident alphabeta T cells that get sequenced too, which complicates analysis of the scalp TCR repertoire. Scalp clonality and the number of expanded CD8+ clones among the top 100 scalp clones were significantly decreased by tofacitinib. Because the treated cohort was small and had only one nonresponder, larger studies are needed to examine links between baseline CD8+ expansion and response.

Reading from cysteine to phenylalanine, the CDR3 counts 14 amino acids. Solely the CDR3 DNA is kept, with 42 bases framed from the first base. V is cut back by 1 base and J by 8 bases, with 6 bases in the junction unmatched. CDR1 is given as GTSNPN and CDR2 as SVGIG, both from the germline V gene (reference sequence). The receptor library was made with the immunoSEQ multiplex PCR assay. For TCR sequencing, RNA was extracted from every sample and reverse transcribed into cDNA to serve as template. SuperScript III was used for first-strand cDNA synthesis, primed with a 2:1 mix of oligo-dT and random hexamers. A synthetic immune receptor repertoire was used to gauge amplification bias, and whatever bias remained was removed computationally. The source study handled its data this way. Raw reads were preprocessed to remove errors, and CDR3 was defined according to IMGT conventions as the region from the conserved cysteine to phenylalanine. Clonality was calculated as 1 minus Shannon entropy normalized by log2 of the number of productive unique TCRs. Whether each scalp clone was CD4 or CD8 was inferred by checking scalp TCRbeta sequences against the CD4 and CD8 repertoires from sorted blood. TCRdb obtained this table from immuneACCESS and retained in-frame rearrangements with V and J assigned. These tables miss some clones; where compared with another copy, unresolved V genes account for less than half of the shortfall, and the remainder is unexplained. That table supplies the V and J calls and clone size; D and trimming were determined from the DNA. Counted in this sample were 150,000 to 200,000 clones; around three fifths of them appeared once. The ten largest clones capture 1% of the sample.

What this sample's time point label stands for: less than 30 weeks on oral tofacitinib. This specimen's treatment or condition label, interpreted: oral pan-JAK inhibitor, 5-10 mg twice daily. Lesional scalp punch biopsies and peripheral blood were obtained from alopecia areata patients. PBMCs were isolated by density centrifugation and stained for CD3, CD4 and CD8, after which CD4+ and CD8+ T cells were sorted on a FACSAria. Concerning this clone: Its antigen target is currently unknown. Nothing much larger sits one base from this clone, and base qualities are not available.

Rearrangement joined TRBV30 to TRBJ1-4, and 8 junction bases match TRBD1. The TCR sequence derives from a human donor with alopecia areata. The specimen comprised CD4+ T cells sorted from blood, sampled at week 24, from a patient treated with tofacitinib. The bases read TGTGCCTGGAGTGCAGACAGGGGAAGGGAAAAACTGTTTTTT. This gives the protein CAWSADRGREKLFF.